The next 16 T cell receptor beta chains were all read from a single sample in a study of cytotoxic CD8 clonotypes in ibrutinib-treated CLL. Here immunoSEQ multiplex PCR was the method, and the copy in TCRdb shows in-frame clones only, minus some. Here the sample spans some 130,000 clones, 85% to 95% being singletons. The material sequenced was PBMCs, taken after 12 months of ibrutinib treatment. The receptors originated from a human donor with chronic lymphocytic leukemia.

This chain joins TRBV6-5 and TRBJ2-2; tentatively, D is TRBD1 or TRBD2 (5 bases each). The CDR3 is 14 residues long. V dropped 5 bases and J dropped 7 bases, with 14 bases sitting between them. CDR1 is MNHEY, CDR2 SVGAGI, per germline. The CDR3 loop is CASSAPGPVGELFF. The CDR3 region has the DNA TGTGCCAGCAGTGCACCGGGACCCGTCGGGGAGCTGTTTTTT.

The chain joins TRBV5-1 to TRBJ2-2; the match to TRBD1 covers 7 bases. This CDR3 comprises 16 residues. V shed 0 bases and J 2 bases; nucleotides not matched to a gene: 4. CDR1 and CDR2 (germline): SGHRS, YFSETQ. The DNA of the CDR3 is TGCGCCAGCAGCTTGGCGGGACAGAGCAACACCGGGGAGCTGTTTTTT. Translated: CASSLAGQSNTGELFF. Looking up the rest from reference TRBV5-1 and TRBJ2-2 gives the full variable domain: KAGVTQTPRYLIKTRGQQVTLSCSPISGHRSVSWYQQTPGQGLQFLFEYFSETQRNKGNFPGRFSGRQFSNSRSEMNVSTLELGDSALYLCASSLAGQSNTGELFFGEGSRLTVL.

J is TRBJ2-6 and V is TRBV7-2; D unresolved. Trimming removed 4 bases at V and 0 bases at J, with 7 bases between. The CDR3 extends over 15 amino acids. Germline values: CDR1 SGHTA, CDR2 FQGNSA. CDR3 nucleotide sequence: TGTGCCAGCAGCTCCACATACTCTGGGGCCAACGTCCTGACTTTC. Protein: CASSSTYSGANVLTF.

The chain couples TRBV27 to TRBJ2-1; D remains ambiguous. Per germline, CDR1 MNHEY and CDR2 SMNVEV (reference sequence). The CDR3 consists of 14 residues. The V end was cut by 5 bases, the J end by 4 bases, with 12 bases between. CDR3 in DNA: TGTGCCAGCAGTCTCTTAATAGGGTACAATGAGCAGTTCTTC. Amino acid sequence: CASSLLIGYNEQFF.

CDR3 DNA sequence: TGTGCCAGTAGTATAGTCGGGGAAGAGCAGTACTTC. Translation: CASSIVGEEQYF. The chain carries TRBV19 and TRBJ2-7; tentative D call: TRBD2 (5 bases). CDR3 size: 12 residues. Germline V gives CDR1 LNHDA, CDR2 SQIVND (reference sequence). The V end was cut by 1 base, the J end by 7 bases, with 8 bases between.

The chain is built from TRBV19 and TRBJ1-4; maybe TRBD1 (5 bases). The V end lost 3 bases, the J end lost 5 bases, and 13 bases lay between the germline ends. Germline V lookup: CDR1 LNHDA, CDR2 SQIVND (reference sequence). There are 15 residues in the CDR3. The CDR3 loop is CASSMGGAENEKLFF. Here the CDR3 DNA reads TGTGCCAGTAGTATGGGAGGGGCCGAGAATGAAAAACTGTTTTTT.

The gene calls are TRBV29-1 and TRBJ1-1; D is ambiguous. CDR1 is SQVTM, CDR2 ANQGSEA, per germline. CDR3 size: 13 residues. Trimming removed 4 bases from V and 1 base from J, with 10 bases in between. CDR3 sequence: CSVARPRNTEAFF. CDR3 DNA sequence: TGCAGCGTTGCCCGACCCCGGAACACTGAAGCTTTCTTT.

The V and J genes are TRBV28 and TRBJ2-1, with D perhaps assigned TRBD1 or TRBD2 (5 bases each). The CDR3 has 17 residues. V lost 7 bases, J lost 7 bases, and 26 bases lay in between. CDR1 is MDHEN, CDR2 SYDVKM, per germline. The CDR3 coding sequence is TGTGCCAGCATCCCCAGCGTGCCCTTGGGGCCGGGGAATGAGCAGTTCTTC. As protein: CASIPSVPLGPGNEQFF. Together with reference TRBV28 and TRBJ2-1, the CDR3 gives the full variable domain: DVKVTQSSRYLVKRTGEKVFLECVQDMDHENMFWYRQDPGLGLRLIYFSYDVKMKEKGDIPEGYSVSREKKERFSLILESASTNQTSMYLCASIPSVPLGPGNEQFFGPGTRLTVL.

This clone was detected a few times. This chain links TRBV30 with TRBJ1-1; no clear D gene. V lost 0 bases to trimming and J lost 7 bases, with 6 bases between them. Germline lookup yields CDR1 GTSNPN and CDR2 SVGIG (reference sequence). The CDR3 covers 11 residues. In nucleotides, the CDR3 is TGTGCCTGGAGTGTGGATTTTGAAGCTTTCTTT. Translated, it gives CAWSVDFEAFF.

The J gene is TRBJ1-4, the V gene TRBV19, with a possible D match to TRBD1 (6 bases). CDR3 length: 16 residues. Per germline, CDR1 LNHDA and CDR2 SQIVND (reference sequence). Trimming stripped 7 bases from V and 5 bases from J, with 20 bases between. The DNA of the CDR3 is TGTGCCAGTAATGACCCCGGGACACCTAAGAATGAAAAACTGTTTTTT. It codes for CASNDPGTPKNEKLFF.

This clone was seen only a few times. The V gene is TRBV2, the J gene TRBJ2-3; no clear D. This CDR3 has 15 residues. V gave up 10 bases and J gave up 5 bases, with 22 bases separating them. Looked up from germline, CDR1 is SNHLY and CDR2 is FYNNEI. In DNA, the CDR3 is TGTGCCACCCCATCCCGTGGGAATAGGGAAGATACGCAGTATTTT. It yields the protein CATPSRGNREDTQYF. Full variable domain (remainder filled in from reference TRBV2 and TRBJ2-3): EPEVTQTPSHQVTQMGQEVILRCVPISNHLYFYWYRQILGQKVEFLVSFYNNEISEKSEIFDDQFSVERPDGSNFTLKIRSTKLEDSAMYFCATPSRGNREDTQYFGPGTRLTVL.

The chain recombines TRBV4-2 with TRBJ2-5; 10 positions agree with TRBD2. The trim removed 4 bases at V and 4 bases at J, leaving 9 bases unmatched. From germline, CDR1 is LGHNA and CDR2 YNFKEQ. CDR3 length: 16 residues. For the CDR3, the DNA is TGTGCCAGCAGCCTCCGACCTAGCGGGAGCCCAGAGACCCAGTACTTC. This sequence encodes CASSLRPSGSPETQYF.

The chain uses TRBV19 and TRBJ2-7; unclear D gene. The germline V and J ends were trimmed by 4 bases and 0 bases, with 13 bases remaining between them. There are 15 residues in the CDR3. Looked up from germline, CDR1 is LNHDA and CDR2 is SQIVND (reference sequence). CDR3 residues: CASSTPGSTSYEQYF. The CDR3 coding sequence is TGTGCCAGTAGTACACCGGGTTCCACCTCCTACGAGCAGTACTTC.

V is TRBV27 and J is TRBJ1-1; TRBD1 aligns across 10 bases. CDR1 and CDR2 from the germline V gene are MNHEY and SMNVEV (reference sequence). CDR3 length: 15 residues. Trimming removed 3 bases from V and 4 bases from J; junction bases left unmatched: 5. CDR3 nucleotide sequence: TGTGCCAGCAGTTTGGGGACAGGGGCAAGCACTGAAGCTTTCTTT. Amino acids: CASSLGTGASTEAFF.

This chain links TRBV28 with TRBJ1-5; D possibly corresponds to TRBD1 (5 bases). The germline V and J ends were trimmed by 6 bases and 0 bases, with 18 bases remaining between them. The CDR3 sequence is 17 residues long. Germline-derived CDR1 and CDR2 are MDHEN and SYDVKM. The CDR3 region is CASSFLGGATSNQPQHF. CDR3 nucleotides: TGTGCCAGCAGCTTCCTGGGGGGAGCCACTAGCAATCAGCCCCAGCATTTT. The variable domain in full, completed from reference TRBV28 and TRBJ1-5, reads DVKVTQSSRYLVKRTGEKVFLECVQDMDHENMFWYRQDPGLGLRLIYFSYDVKMKEKGDIPEGYSVSREKKERFSLILESASTNQTSMYLCASSFLGGATSNQPQHFGDGTRLSIL.

This clone was detected once. This chain joins TRBV6-1 and TRBJ2-7; no definite D call. The CDR3 runs to 12 residues. Trimming cost V 4 bases and J 4 bases, with 8 bases left between them. Per the germline V gene, CDR1 is MNHNS and CDR2 is SASEGT. The CDR3 reads CASSGFGYEQYF. The CDR3 nucleotides read TGTGCCAGCAGTGGTTTTGGTTACGAGCAGTACTTC.